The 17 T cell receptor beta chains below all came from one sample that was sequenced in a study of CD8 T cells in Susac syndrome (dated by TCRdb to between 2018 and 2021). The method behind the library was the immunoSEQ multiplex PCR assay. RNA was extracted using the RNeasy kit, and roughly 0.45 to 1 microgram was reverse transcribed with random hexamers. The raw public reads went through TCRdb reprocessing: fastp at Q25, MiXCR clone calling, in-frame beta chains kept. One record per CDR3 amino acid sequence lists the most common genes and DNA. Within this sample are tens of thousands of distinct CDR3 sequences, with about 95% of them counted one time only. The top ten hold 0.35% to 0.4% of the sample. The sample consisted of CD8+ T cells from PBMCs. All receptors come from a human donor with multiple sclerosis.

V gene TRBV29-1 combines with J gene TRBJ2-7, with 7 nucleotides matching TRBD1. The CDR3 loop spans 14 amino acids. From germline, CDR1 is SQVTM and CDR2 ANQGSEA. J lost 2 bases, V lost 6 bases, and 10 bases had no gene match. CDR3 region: CSVLDRDGAYEQYF. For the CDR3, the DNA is TGCAGCGTCCTCGACAGGGACGGGGCCTACGAGCAGTACTTC.

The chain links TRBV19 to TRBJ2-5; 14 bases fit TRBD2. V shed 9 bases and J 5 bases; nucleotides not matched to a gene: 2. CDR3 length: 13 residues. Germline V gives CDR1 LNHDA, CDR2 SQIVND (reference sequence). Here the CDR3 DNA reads TGTGCCAGCCGGACTAGCGGGAGGGAGACCCAGTACTTC. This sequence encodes CASRTSGRETQYF.

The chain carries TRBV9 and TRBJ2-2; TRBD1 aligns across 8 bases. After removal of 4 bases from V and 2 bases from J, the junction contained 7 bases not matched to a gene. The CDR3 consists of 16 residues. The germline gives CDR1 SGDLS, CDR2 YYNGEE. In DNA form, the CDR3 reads TGTGCCAGCAGCCCCATCGGACAGGGAAACACCGGGGAGCTGTTTTTT. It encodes CASSPIGQGNTGELFF.

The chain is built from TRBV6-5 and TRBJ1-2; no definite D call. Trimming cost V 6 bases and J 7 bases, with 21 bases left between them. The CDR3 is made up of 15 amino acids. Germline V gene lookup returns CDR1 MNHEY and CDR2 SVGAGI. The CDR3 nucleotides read TGTGCCAGCAGAGACACTCCGAAAGGCCCCTCTGGCTACACCTTC. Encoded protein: CASRDTPKGPSGYTF.

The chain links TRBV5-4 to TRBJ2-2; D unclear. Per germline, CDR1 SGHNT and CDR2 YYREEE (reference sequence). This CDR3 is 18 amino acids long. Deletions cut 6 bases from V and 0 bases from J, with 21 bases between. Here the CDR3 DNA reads TGTGCCAGCACCGTAACCCCCAGCGCGGCCGCGAACACCGGGGAGCTGTTTTTT. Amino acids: CASTVTPSAAANTGELFF.

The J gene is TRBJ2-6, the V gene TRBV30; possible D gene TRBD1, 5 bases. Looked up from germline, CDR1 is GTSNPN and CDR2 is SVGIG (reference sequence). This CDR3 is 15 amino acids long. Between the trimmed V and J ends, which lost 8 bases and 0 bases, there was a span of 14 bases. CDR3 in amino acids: CAHPGHRSGANVLTF. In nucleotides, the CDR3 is TGTGCCCACCCCGGACACCGCTCTGGGGCCAACGTCCTGACTTTC.

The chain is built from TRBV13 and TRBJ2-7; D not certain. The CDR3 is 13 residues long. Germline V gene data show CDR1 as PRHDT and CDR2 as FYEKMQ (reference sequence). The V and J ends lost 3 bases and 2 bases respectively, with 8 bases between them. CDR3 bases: TGTGCCAGCAGCTTTACCCCCGCCTACGAGCAGTACTTC. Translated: CASSFTPAYEQYF.

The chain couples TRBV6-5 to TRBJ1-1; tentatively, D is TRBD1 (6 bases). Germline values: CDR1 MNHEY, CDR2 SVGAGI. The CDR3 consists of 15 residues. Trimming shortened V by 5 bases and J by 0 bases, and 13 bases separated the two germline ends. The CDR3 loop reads CASSLQGAMNTEAFF. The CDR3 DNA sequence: TGTGCCAGCAGTCTACAGGGAGCAATGAACACTGAAGCTTTCTTT.

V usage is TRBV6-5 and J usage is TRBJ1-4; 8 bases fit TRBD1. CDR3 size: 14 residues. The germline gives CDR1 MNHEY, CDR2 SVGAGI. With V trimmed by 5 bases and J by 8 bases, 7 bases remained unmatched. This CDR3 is CASSPGGAAEKLFF. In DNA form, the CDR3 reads TGTGCCAGCAGTCCAGGGGGCGCAGCCGAAAAACTGTTTTTT.

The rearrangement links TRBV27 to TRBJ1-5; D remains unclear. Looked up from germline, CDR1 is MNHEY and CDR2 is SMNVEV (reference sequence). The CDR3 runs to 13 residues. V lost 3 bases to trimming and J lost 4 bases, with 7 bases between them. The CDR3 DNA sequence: TGTGCCAGCAGTTTTACACCGAATCAGCCCCAGCATTTT. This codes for CASSFTPNQPQHF.

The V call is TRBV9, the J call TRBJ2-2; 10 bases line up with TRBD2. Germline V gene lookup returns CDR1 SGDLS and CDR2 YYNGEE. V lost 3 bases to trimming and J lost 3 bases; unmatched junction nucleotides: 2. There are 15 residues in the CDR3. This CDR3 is CASSASGSHTGELFF. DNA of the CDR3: TGTGCCAGCAGCGCTAGCGGGAGCCACACCGGGGAGCTGTTTTTT.

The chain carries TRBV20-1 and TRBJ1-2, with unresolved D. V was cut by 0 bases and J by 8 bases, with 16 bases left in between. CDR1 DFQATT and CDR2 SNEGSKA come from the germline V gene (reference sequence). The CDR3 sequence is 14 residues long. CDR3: CSARDQVLPQGYTF. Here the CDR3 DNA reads TGCAGTGCTAGAGACCAAGTCCTACCTCAGGGCTACACCTTC.

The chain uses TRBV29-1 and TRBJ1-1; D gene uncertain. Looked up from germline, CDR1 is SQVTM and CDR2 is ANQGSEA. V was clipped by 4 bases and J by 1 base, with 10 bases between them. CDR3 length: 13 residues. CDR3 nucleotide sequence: TGCAGCGTTGCGGGTCTGGAGAACACTGAAGCTTTCTTT. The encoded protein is CSVAGLENTEAFF.

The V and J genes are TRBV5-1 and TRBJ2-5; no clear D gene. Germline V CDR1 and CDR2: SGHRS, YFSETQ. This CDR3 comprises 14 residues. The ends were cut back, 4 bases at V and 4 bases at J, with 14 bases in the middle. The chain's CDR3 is CASSPIGWGETQYF. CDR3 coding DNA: TGCGCCAGCAGCCCTATTGGATGGGGAGAGACCCAGTACTTC.

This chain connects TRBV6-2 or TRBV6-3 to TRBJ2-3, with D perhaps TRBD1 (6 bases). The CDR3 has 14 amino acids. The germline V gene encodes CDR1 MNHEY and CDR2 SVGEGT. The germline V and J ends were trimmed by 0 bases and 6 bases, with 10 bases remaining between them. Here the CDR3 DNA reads TGTGCCAGCAGTTACTCGTTCAGGGGTGATACGCAGTATTTT. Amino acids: CASSYSFRGDTQYF.

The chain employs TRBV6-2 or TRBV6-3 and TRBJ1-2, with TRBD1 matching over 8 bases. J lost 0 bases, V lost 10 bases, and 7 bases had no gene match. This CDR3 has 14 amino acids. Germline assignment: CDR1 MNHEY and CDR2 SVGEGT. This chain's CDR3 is CATTPGQANYGYTF. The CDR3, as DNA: TGTGCCACCACTCCGGGACAGGCTAACTATGGCTACACCTTC.

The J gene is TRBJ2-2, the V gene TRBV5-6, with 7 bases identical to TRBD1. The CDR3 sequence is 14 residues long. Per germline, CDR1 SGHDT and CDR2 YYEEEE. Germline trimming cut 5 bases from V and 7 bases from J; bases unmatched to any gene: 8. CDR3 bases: TGTGCCAGCAGTCCGTCCCCAGGGGGCGGGGAGCTGTTTTTT. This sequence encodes CASSPSPGGGELFF.